Following are 29 T cell receptor beta chains from one sample sequenced in a study of T-cell memory formation after mild COVID-19 (dated by TCRdb to the early 2020s). Libraries were prepared through 5' RACE. Sequenced on an Illumina NovaSeq 6000. TCRdb ran its own pipeline on the public reads, namely fastp trimming at Q25 and MiXCR clone calling, and kept in-frame beta chains. Merged by CDR3 protein, the rows form single entries marked with the most common genes and DNA. The sample table lists under 250,000 distinct CDR3 sequences, over 7.5% of them with a count of one. The ten largest clones represent 3% to 4% of the sample. The sample consisted of PBMCs or a T cell subset sorted from them (not recorded which). These receptors all come from a man younger than 35 who had mild COVID-19 (a few samples of this study predate the infection). The sample titles of this study are shuffled in the database, so cell type and time point are left out; the donor was told from shared clones.

This clonotype was seen a handful of times. The chain carries TRBV4-1 and TRBJ1-6; tentative D call: TRBD1 (5 bases). Germline CDR1 reads MGHRA; CDR2 reads YSYEKL. Trimming took off 5 bases at V and 6 bases at J, with 14 bases between the two ends. CDR3 length: 15 residues. CDR3 sequence (DNA): TGCGCCAGCAGCTATTCGGGGCTCCTTAATTCACCCCTCCACTTT. This encodes CASSYSGLLNSPLHF.

The V gene is TRBV6-5, the J gene TRBJ1-6; D perhaps matches TRBD1 (6 bases). V lost 6 bases and J 2 bases, leaving 17 bases between the germline ends. This CDR3 is built from 17 residues. CDR1 is MNHEY, CDR2 SVGAGI, per germline. The DNA of the CDR3 is TGTGCCAGCAGCCAGGTCGAGGGGGTGCCCTATAATTCACCCCTCCACTTT. This translates into CASSQVEGVPYNSPLHF.

This clonotype has more than one count but fewer than ten. V and J are TRBV2 and TRBJ2-3, with 7 nucleotides matching TRBD1. The CDR3 has 16 residues. Germline loops: CDR1 SNHLY, CDR2 FYNNEI. Trimming removed 6 bases from V and 2 bases from J; junction bases left unmatched: 11. The CDR3 spells CASSPQTGQITDTQYF. The CDR3 DNA reads as TGTGCCAGCAGCCCACAGACGGGACAGATCACAGATACGCAGTATTTT. The variable domain in full, with the rest retrieved from reference TRBV2 and TRBJ2-3, is EPEVTQTPSHQVTQMGQEVILRCVPISNHLYFYWYRQILGQKVEFLVSFYNNEISEKSEIFDDQFSVERPDGSNFTLKIRSTKLEDSAMYFCASSPQTGQITDTQYFGPGTRLTVL.

The V call is TRBV2, the J call TRBJ2-5; either TRBD1 or TRBD2 may supply D (5 bases each). The V gene lost 9 bases and the J gene lost 2 bases, with 10 bases spanning the gap. The germline V gene encodes CDR1 SNHLY and CDR2 FYNNEI. The CDR3 contains 12 residues. CDR3 sequence: CASGGRQETQYF. The DNA for the CDR3 is TGTGCCAGTGGGGGACGTCAAGAGACCCAGTACTTC.

The V call is TRBV7-2, the J call TRBJ1-2; 10 positions match TRBD1. Looked up from germline, CDR1 is SGHTA and CDR2 is FQGNSA. The CDR3 runs to 15 residues. J gave up 2 bases and V 3 bases, and 3 bases lay outside the gene matches. The CDR3 DNA follows: TGTGCCAGCAGCTTTCGACAGGGGGCAAACTATGGCTACACCTTC. It is translated as CASSFRQGANYGYTF.

With regard to this clonotype: Sequence at one end of the junction differs from germline and may be a read error. The chain uses TRBV6-2 or TRBV6-3 and TRBJ2-1, with D tentatively TRBD2 (5 bases). CDR1 is MNHEY and CDR2 is SVGEGT in the germline V gene. The length of the CDR3 is 15 residues. The CDR3 here is CANSYLPGSYNEQFF. CDR3 sequence (DNA): TGTGCCAACAGTTATTTGCCGGGGTCCTACAATGAGCAGTTCTTC.

The chain has TRBV14 and TRBJ1-5; D unresolved. Germline assignment: CDR1 SGHDN and CDR2 FVKESK. This CDR3 comprises 13 residues. Trimming stripped 2 bases from V and 6 bases from J, with 8 bases between. The CDR3 is CASSQTEGQPQHF. The CDR3 nucleotides are TGTGCCAGCAGCCAAACGGAGGGTCAGCCCCAGCATTTT.

The sample holds a few counts of this clonotype. The genes are TRBV12-3 or TRBV12-4 and TRBJ2-7; D uncertain. The V and J ends lost 5 bases and 5 bases respectively, with 10 bases between them. The CDR3 contains 12 residues. CDR3 nucleotides: TGTGCCAGCAGTCCCCGTTTCGACGAGCAGTACTTC. The encoded protein is CASSPRFDEQYF.

The sample holds many counts of this clonotype. V gene TRBV9 combines with J gene TRBJ1-5, with 9 nucleotides matching TRBD1. With V trimmed by 3 bases and J by 5 bases, 6 bases remained unmatched. CDR3 size: 15 residues. In germline, CDR1 is SGDLS, CDR2 YYNGEE. Here the CDR3 DNA reads TGTGCCAGCAGCGGGACAGGGGCGAGCTATCAGCCCCAGCATTTT. Amino acid sequence: CASSGTGASYQPQHF.

This clonotype was picked up many times. The chain joins TRBV5-1 to TRBJ2-5; TRBD2 aligns across 7 bases. This CDR3 is 14 amino acids long. Germline V gene sequence: CDR1 SGHRS, CDR2 YFSETQ. V was clipped by 0 bases and J by 3 bases; unmatched bases: 2. CDR3 DNA: TGCGCCAGCAGCTTGGTTGCGGGGGAAGAGACCCAGTACTTC. As protein: CASSLVAGEETQYF.

DNA of the CDR3: TGTGCCAGCAGTACCCCGGGACAAAACTATGGCTACACCTTC. As protein: CASSTPGQNYGYTF. V is TRBV7-2 and J is TRBJ1-2; D may be TRBD1 (6 bases). Per germline, CDR1 SGHTA and CDR2 FQGNSA. The CDR3 is made up of 14 amino acids. V gave up 6 bases and J gave up 2 bases, with 13 bases separating them.

This clonotype has at least ten counts. The V and J genes are TRBV7-3 and TRBJ2-1, with D possibly TRBD1 on 5 matching bases. The CDR3 has 14 residues. The V end was cut by 2 bases, the J end by 7 bases, with 12 bases between. CDR1 and CDR2 (germline): SGHTA, FQGTGA. The CDR3 DNA is TGTGCCAGCAGCTTACAGGGCTTAGGGAATGAGCAGTTCTTC. Its protein product is CASSLQGLGNEQFF.

The J gene is TRBJ2-7, the V gene TRBV18; unclear D gene. V lost 0 bases and J lost 3, with 6 bases in between. CDR1 and CDR2 from the germline V gene are KGHSH and LQKENI. The CDR3 consists of 13 residues. The CDR3 bases are TGTGCCAGCTCACCACCGTCCAGCTACGAGCAGTACGTC. It specifies CASSPPSSYEQYV.

At least ten counts were recorded for this clonotype. The chain employs TRBV6-5 and TRBJ2-3, with 9 bases aligning to TRBD2. Germline-derived CDR1 and CDR2 are MNHEY and SVGAGI. With V trimmed by 5 bases and J by 2 bases, 8 bases remained unmatched. This CDR3 has 16 amino acids. CDR3: CASSRLTSGVTDTQYF. CDR3 nucleotide sequence: TGTGCCAGCAGTCGGCTGACTAGCGGAGTCACAGATACGCAGTATTTT.

V gene TRBV9 combines with J gene TRBJ1-2; tentative D call: TRBD1 (5 bases). Germline CDR1 reads SGDLS; CDR2 reads YYNGEE. There are 14 residues in the CDR3. With 6 bases removed from V and 2 bases from J, the gap between germline ends came to 14 bases. The CDR3 loop reads CASTQGRENYGYTF. CDR3 DNA sequence: TGTGCCAGCACCCAGGGACGGGAAAACTATGGCTACACCTTC.

This clonotype was seen only a few times. This chain links TRBV11-3 with TRBJ2-7; 9 bases agree with TRBD2. This CDR3 has 14 amino acids. Germline CDR1 is SGHNT and CDR2 is YENEEA. J lost 0 bases, V lost 4 bases, and 1 base had no gene match. Here the CDR3 reads CASSYSGGSYEQYF. The CDR3, as DNA: TGTGCCAGCAGCTATAGCGGGGGCTCCTACGAGCAGTACTTC.

Ten or more counts support this clonotype. CDR3 region: CASKEANMNGYTF. The DNA of the CDR3 is TGTGCCAGCAAGGAAGCCAATATGAATGGCTACACCTTC. This chain links TRBV12-3 or TRBV12-4 with TRBJ1-2; no reliable D call. The CDR3 totals 13 residues. The V and J ends lost 7 bases and 6 bases respectively, with 15 bases between them.

This clonotype turned up a few times. The CDR3 bases are TGTGCCAGCAGTTTCTCTGTCATGTCGGCTTTCTTT. As protein: CASSFSVMSAFF. The chain carries TRBV28 and TRBJ1-1; the D is unclear. The CDR3 loop spans 12 amino acids. The V gene's germline CDR1 is MDHEN and CDR2 SYDVKM. The V and J ends lost 3 bases and 11 bases respectively, with 13 bases between them.

This clonotype was detected a few times. This chain joins TRBV24-1 and TRBJ2-3, with unresolved D. This CDR3 is 12 amino acids long. The germline V gene has CDR1 KGHDR and CDR2 SFDVKD. V lost 6 bases to trimming and J lost 0 bases, with 3 bases between them. CDR3 sequence reads: CATSSSTDTQYF. The CDR3 region has the DNA TGTGCCACCAGTTCCAGCACAGATACGCAGTATTTT.

J is TRBJ2-3 and V is TRBV7-2, with 12 nucleotides matching TRBD2. The CDR3 consists of 16 residues. The germline gives CDR1 SGHTA, CDR2 FQGNSA. Germline trimming cut 3 bases from V and 2 bases from J; bases unmatched to any gene: 3. The CDR3 spells CASSFRLAGVTDTQYF. CDR3 nucleotides: TGTGCCAGCAGCTTTCGACTAGCGGGGGTCACAGATACGCAGTATTTT.

The chain uses TRBV7-6 and TRBJ2-1, with TRBD2 identical over 11 bases. CDR1 and CDR2 (germline): SGHVS, FNYEAQ. After removal of 5 bases from V and 1 base from J, the junction contained 1 base not matched to a gene. This CDR3 is built from 15 residues. The CDR3 DNA follows: TGTGCCAGCAGCCCTAGCGGGAGGTCCTACAATGAGCAGTTCTTC. Residues: CASSPSGRSYNEQFF. The whole variable domain, remainder taken from reference TRBV7-6 and TRBJ2-1, is GAGVSQSPRYKVTKRGQDVALRCDPISGHVSLYWYRQALGQGPEFLTYFNYEAQQDKSGLPNDRFSAERPEGSISTLTIQRTEQRDSAMYRCASSPSGRSYNEQFFGPGTRLTVL.

The rearrangement links TRBV24-1 to TRBJ2-5, with 7 positions matching TRBD2. This CDR3 is 15 amino acids long. Germline V gene sequence: CDR1 KGHDR, CDR2 SFDVKD. V dropped 4 bases and J dropped 1; count of bases not matched to a gene: 5. DNA of the CDR3: TGTGCCACCAGTGAAGATTGGGGGGGCCAAGAGACCCAGTACTTC. Translated, it gives CATSEDWGGQETQYF.

The chain joins TRBV2 to TRBJ2-7; no definite D call. Trimming stripped 4 bases from V and 2 bases from J, with 15 bases between. The length of the CDR3 is 15 residues. Germline lookup yields CDR1 SNHLY and CDR2 FYNNEI. CDR3 in amino acids: CASSAEKGATYEQYF. CDR3 bases: TGTGCCAGCAGTGCCGAGAAGGGTGCAACCTACGAGCAGTACTTC.

This clonotype showed up just a few times. J is TRBJ2-1 and V is TRBV4-1; 12 positions match TRBD1. The CDR3 length is 16 residues. V was clipped by 4 bases and J by 8 bases; unmatched bases: 9. Germline CDR1 reads MGHRA; CDR2 reads YSYEKL. The CDR3 DNA reads as TGCGCCAGCAGCCTTACGCCGGGACAGGGGGCGCATGAGCAGTTCTTC. Residues: CASSLTPGQGAHEQFF.

This chain joins TRBV7-2 and TRBJ2-3; D is perhaps TRBD2 (6 bases). V was pared by 5 bases and J by 6 bases, with 18 bases between. Per germline, CDR1 SGHTA and CDR2 FQGNSA. The CDR3 is 15 residues long. The CDR3 protein is CASSPGLRGGDTQYF. The CDR3 DNA reads TGTGCCAGCAGCCCGGGACTCCGAGGTGGTGATACGCAGTATTTT.

This clonotype was counted a few times. The V call is TRBV18, the J call TRBJ1-2; D unclear. Germline values: CDR1 KGHSH, CDR2 LQKENI. Trimming removed 3 bases at V and 7 bases at J, with 12 bases between. The CDR3 extends over 13 amino acids. The DNA for the CDR3 is TGTGCCAGCTCACCGGGAGGGATTCGTGGCTACACCTTC. Its translation is CASSPGGIRGYTF.

J is TRBJ1-1 and V is TRBV20-1, with D perhaps matching TRBD1 (5 bases). This CDR3 comprises 14 residues. The germline V and J ends were trimmed by 3 bases and 4 bases, with 15 bases remaining between them. Per germline, CDR1 DFQATT and CDR2 SNEGSKA (reference sequence). CDR3 sequence reads: CSASLWGAGTEAFF. Here the CDR3 DNA reads TGCAGTGCTAGCTTGTGGGGCGCGGGCACTGAAGCTTTCTTT.

The V gene is TRBV20-1, the J gene TRBJ1-5; tentatively, D is TRBD1 (6 bases). The CDR3 sequence is 13 residues long. V lost 5 bases, J lost 3 bases, and 11 bases lay in between. Germline loops: CDR1 DFQATT, CDR2 SNEGSKA (reference sequence). The CDR3 protein is CSAFTGFNQPQHF. CDR3 nucleotides: TGCAGTGCTTTCACAGGGTTCAATCAGCCCCAGCATTTT.

This clonotype came up a few times. The rearrangement uses TRBV12-3 or TRBV12-4 and TRBJ2-2; D is uncertain. The germline V and J ends were trimmed by 3 bases and 6 bases, with 14 bases remaining between them. CDR3 length: 15 amino acids. The CDR3 loop is CASSFGPLGAGELFF. Here the CDR3 DNA reads TGTGCCAGCAGTTTCGGCCCCCTGGGCGCCGGGGAGCTGTTTTTT.